One and the same sample provided the 29 T cell receptor beta chains below, sequenced in a study of CD8 T cells in Susac syndrome. An input of roughly 0.45 to 1 ug of RNA was subjected to reverse transcription using random hexamers. TCRdb processed the immunoSEQ multiplex PCR reads anew with MiXCR; each CDR3 protein has one entry. The sample shows approximately 280,000 distinct CDR3 sequences, about 85% of them seen only once. Source material: CD8+ T cells from PBMCs. The receptors were gathered from a human donor with multiple sclerosis.

The genes are TRBV3-1 and TRBJ1-1, with TRBD1 as a possible D gene (5 bases). Per germline, CDR1 LGHDT and CDR2 YNNKEL (reference sequence). V was trimmed by 4 bases and J by 7 bases, leaving 13 bases between them. The CDR3 runs to 13 residues. The DNA for the CDR3 is TGTGCCAGCAGCCTCGACCAGGGTTATGAAGCTTTCTTT. Its protein is CASSLDQGYEAFF. Together with reference TRBV3-1 and TRBJ1-1, the CDR3 gives the full variable domain: DTAVSQTPKYLVTQMGNDKSIKCEQNLGHDTMYWYKQDSKKFLKIMFSYNNKELIINETVPNRFSPKSPDKAHLNLHINSLELGDSAVYFCASSLDQGYEAFFGQGTRLTVV.

The V and J genes are TRBV6-1 and TRBJ2-1, with D unresolved. The length of the CDR3 is 15 residues. Trimming took off 5 bases at V and 0 bases at J, with 11 bases between the two ends. Germline lookup yields CDR1 MNHNS and CDR2 SASEGT. Here the CDR3 reads CASSQDHSSYNEQFF. The CDR3 nucleotides read TGTGCCAGCAGTCAGGACCACAGCTCCTACAATGAGCAGTTCTTC.

The gene calls are TRBV7-9 and TRBJ2-7; perhaps D is TRBD1 or TRBD2 (5 bases each). Trimming took 4 bases from V and 4 from J, leaving 14 bases between them. Germline CDR1 reads SEHNR; CDR2 reads FQNEAQ (reference sequence). The CDR3 totals 14 residues. CDR3 nucleotides: TGTGCCAGCAGCTCGGGGCGCGAGAGGTACGAGCAGTACTTC. Amino acids: CASSSGRERYEQYF.

J is TRBJ2-7 and V is TRBV10-2, with a weak D call TRBD2 (5 bases). Germline CDR1 is WSHSY and CDR2 is SAAADI. The germline V and J ends were trimmed by 8 bases and 2 bases, with 10 bases remaining between them. The CDR3 loop spans 12 amino acids. The CDR3 spells CASGRLAYEQYF. CDR3 bases: TGCGCCAGCGGGAGACTCGCCTACGAGCAGTACTTC.

This clonotype was seen more than once but under ten times. The chain uses TRBV5-5 and TRBJ2-2, with 7 bases that match TRBD2. V gave up 2 bases and J gave up 1 base; unmatched junction bases: 5. In germline, CDR1 is SGHKS, CDR2 YYEKEE (reference sequence). The CDR3 loop spans 16 amino acids. CDR3 coding DNA: TGTGCCAGCAGCTTAAGGCTAGCGGAGAACACCGGGGAGCTGTTTTTT. Amino acid sequence: CASSLRLAENTGELFF.

The rearrangement uses TRBV27 and TRBJ2-5; 9 positions match TRBD1. The CDR3 totals 17 residues. From germline, CDR1 is MNHEY and CDR2 SMNVEV (reference sequence). J lost 1 base, V lost 5 bases, and 11 bases had no gene match. For the CDR3, the DNA is TGTGCCAGCAGTAACAGGGTTCGGACAGGGGCCCAAGAGACCCAGTACTTC. This translates into CASSNRVRTGAQETQYF.

Points on this clonotype: Compared with germline, one end of the junction differs, possibly owing to a read error. J is TRBJ2-5 and V is TRBV9; D is undetermined. This CDR3 contains 16 residues. Germline CDR1 is SGDLS and CDR2 is YYNGEE. DNA of the CDR3: TGTGCCAGCAGTAGGGCTGATCGGCGTAGGCAAGAGGCCCAGTACTTC. Translated, it gives CASSRADRRRQEAQYF.

The genes are TRBV28 and TRBJ1-1, with D possibly matching TRBD1 (5 bases). Germline CDR1 is MDHEN and CDR2 is SYDVKM. The V end was cut by 5 bases, the J end by 1 base, with 11 bases between. This CDR3 has 14 residues. The DNA of the CDR3 is TGTGCCAGCAGTCCCTGGGGGGGGAACACTGAAGCTTTCTTT. Its protein is CASSPWGGNTEAFF.

The rearrangement joins TRBV20-1 to TRBJ2-7; 15 bases align to TRBD2. This CDR3 has 17 residues. CDR1 and CDR2 from the germline V gene are DFQATT and SNEGSKA (reference sequence). J gave up 0 bases and V 3 bases, and 6 bases lay outside the gene matches. This CDR3 is CSARVGLAGGSSYEQYF. In DNA form, the CDR3 reads TGCAGTGCTAGGGTAGGACTAGCGGGAGGGAGCTCCTACGAGCAGTACTTC.

This clonotype was seen just once. This chain uses TRBV20-1 with TRBJ2-2; no clear D. CDR1 and CDR2 from the germline V gene are DFQATT and SNEGSKA (reference sequence). The CDR3 runs 13 residues. Trimming took off 5 bases at V and 5 bases at J, with 12 bases between the two ends. This chain's CDR3 is CSAYFSDTGELFF. The CDR3 DNA is TGCAGTGCTTATTTCTCGGATACCGGGGAGCTGTTTTTT.

The chain carries TRBV28 and TRBJ2-2, with 9 bases fitting TRBD1. The trim removed 9 bases at V and 1 base at J, leaving 9 bases unmatched. This CDR3 comprises 16 residues. The germline gives CDR1 MDHEN, CDR2 SYDVKM. For the CDR3, the DNA is TGTGCCAGTATGGGACAGGGTGAAGTGAACACCGGGGAGCTGTTTTTT. Amino acids: CASMGQGEVNTGELFF.

V gene TRBV19 combines with J gene TRBJ2-7, with D unresolved. There are 15 residues in the CDR3. The ends were cut back, 7 bases at V and 0 bases at J, with 16 bases in the middle. CDR1 and CDR2 from the germline V gene are LNHDA and SQIVND (reference sequence). The DNA of the CDR3 is TGTGCCAGTAAGGAGACTTTCCACTCCTCCTACGAGCAGTACTTC. This translates into CASKETFHSSYEQYF.

The chain combines TRBV9 with TRBJ1-1; D is unresolved. CDR1 SGDLS and CDR2 YYNGEE come from the germline V gene. The CDR3 totals 15 residues. Trimming stripped 6 bases from V and 5 bases from J, with 20 bases between. CDR3 nucleotide sequence: TGTGCCAGCACCCCAGACCCCCTCACCCCAACTGAAGCTTTCTTT. It translates to CASTPDPLTPTEAFF.

The gene calls are TRBV11-2 and TRBJ2-1, with 9 bases that match TRBD2. Germline CDR1 is SGHAT and CDR2 is FQNNGV. The ends lost 5 bases at V and 1 base at J; junction bases unmatched: 9. The CDR3 spans 17 residues. CDR3 protein: CASSQPRTSVSYNEQFF. CDR3 DNA sequence: TGTGCCAGCAGCCAGCCCCGGACTAGCGTTTCCTACAATGAGCAGTTCTTC.

The rearrangement links TRBV6-5 to TRBJ2-1; D ambiguous. The V gene's germline CDR1 is MNHEY and CDR2 SVGAGI. This CDR3 contains 14 residues. V was pared by 2 bases and J by 5 bases, with 10 bases between. CDR3 coding DNA: TGTGCCAGCAGTTACCTCCACACAGACAATGAGCAGTTCTTC. Translated: CASSYLHTDNEQFF.

The chain links TRBV3-1 to TRBJ1-1, with D perhaps matching TRBD1 (5 bases). The CDR3 is 15 residues long. Germline V CDR1 and CDR2: LGHDT, YNNKEL (reference sequence). The V gene lost 0 bases and the J gene lost 1 base, with 9 bases spanning the gap. The CDR3 sequence: CASSQERGRNTEAFF. CDR3 nucleotides: TGTGCCAGCAGCCAAGAAAGGGGACGGAACACTGAAGCTTTCTTT.

This clonotype was counted only a few times. The rearrangement uses TRBV19 and TRBJ1-5, with 9 positions matching TRBD1. V was clipped by 8 bases and J by 6 bases; unmatched bases: 2. The CDR3 runs 12 residues. Germline loops: CDR1 LNHDA, CDR2 SQIVND (reference sequence). The CDR3 sequence is CASGTGSQPQHF. Written as DNA, the CDR3 is TGTGCCAGTGGGACAGGGAGTCAGCCCCAGCATTTT.

The V gene is TRBV7-9, the J gene TRBJ1-1, with D tentatively TRBD1 (6 bases). Germline CDR1 SEHNR, CDR2 FQNEAQ (reference sequence). V lost 11 bases, J lost 2 bases, and 15 bases lay in between. CDR3 length: 13 residues. CDR3 loop: CAGSQGTNTEAFF. As DNA, the CDR3 is TGTGCCGGGAGTCAGGGGACAAACACTGAAGCTTTCTTT.

This clonotype has a single count. CDR3 region: CASSLILGAEAFF. DNA for the CDR3: TGTGCCAGCAGTTTAATATTGGGGGCCGAAGCTTTCTTT. This rearrangement joins TRBV27 to TRBJ1-1; the D gene is possibly TRBD1 (6 bases). Looked up from germline, CDR1 is MNHEY and CDR2 is SMNVEV (reference sequence). The CDR3 runs to 13 residues. The germline V and J ends were trimmed by 2 bases and 8 bases, with 12 bases remaining between them.

J is TRBJ2-2 and V is TRBV28, with 9 bases identical to TRBD1. The trim removed 4 bases at V and 3 bases at J, leaving 0 bases unmatched. Germline CDR1 reads MDHEN; CDR2 reads SYDVKM. The CDR3 is 14 amino acids. The CDR3 sequence is CASSWTGDTGELFF. For the CDR3, the DNA is TGTGCCAGCAGTTGGACAGGGGACACCGGGGAGCTGTTTTTT.

This rearrangement joins TRBV30 to TRBJ1-2; no reliable D call. With 3 bases removed from V and 4 bases from J, the gap between germline ends came to 18 bases. This CDR3 is 15 amino acids long. The V gene's germline CDR1 is GTSNPN and CDR2 SVGIG (reference sequence). This CDR3 reads CAWRAPEHLFYGYTF. DNA for the CDR3: TGTGCCTGGAGGGCGCCCGAGCACTTATTCTATGGCTACACCTTC.

V is TRBV28 and J is TRBJ2-7, with 7 positions matching TRBD2. Germline loops: CDR1 MDHEN, CDR2 SYDVKM. The CDR3 loop spans 14 amino acids. V dropped 4 bases and J dropped 4; count of bases not matched to a gene: 7. The CDR3, as DNA: TGTGCCAGCAGTTACCTAGCGGAGGTATACGAGCAGTACTTC. Residues: CASSYLAEVYEQYF.

This chain uses TRBV19 with TRBJ1-5; possible D gene TRBD1, 6 bases. Trimming stripped 8 bases from V and 6 bases from J, with 14 bases between. The CDR3 consists of 13 residues. The germline V gene encodes CDR1 LNHDA and CDR2 SQIVND (reference sequence). The CDR3 nucleotides read TGTGCCAGTCGAACAGGGTCGGGTCAGCCCCAGCATTTT. Amino acid sequence: CASRTGSGQPQHF.

The CDR3 is CAWTSSGSNEQYF. DNA for the CDR3: TGTGCCTGGACATCTAGCGGGAGCAACGAGCAGTACTTC. This sequence joins TRBV30 and TRBJ2-7; 10 nucleotides line up with TRBD2. V was pared by 4 bases and J by 5 bases, with 5 bases of the junction left unmatched. The length of the CDR3 is 13 residues. CDR1 and CDR2 (germline): GTSNPN, SVGIG (reference sequence).

There are a few counts of this clonotype. The chain links TRBV2 to TRBJ2-7, with TRBD2 as a possible D gene (6 bases). In germline, CDR1 is SNHLY, CDR2 FYNNEI. Between the trimmed V and J ends, which lost 3 bases and 4 bases, there was a span of 16 bases. The CDR3 runs 15 residues. The CDR3 DNA is TGTGCCAGCAGTGAGGGGGGAGAAGCTACTTACGAGCAGTACTTC. Protein sequence: CASSEGGEATYEQYF. Complete variable domain (other parts from reference TRBV2 and TRBJ2-7): EPEVTQTPSHQVTQMGQEVILRCVPISNHLYFYWYRQILGQKVEFLVSFYNNEISEKSEIFDDQFSVERPDGSNFTLKIRSTKLEDSAMYFCASSEGGEATYEQYFGPGTRLTVT.

This chain joins TRBV28 and TRBJ2-7, with 7 bases lining up with TRBD1. The germline V gene has CDR1 MDHEN and CDR2 SYDVKM. The CDR3 has 19 amino acids. J gave up 7 bases and V 7 bases, and 28 bases lay outside the gene matches. This chain's CDR3 is CASTTSPGTADPLFGEQYF. As DNA, the CDR3 is TGTGCCAGCACCACCTCACCTGGGACAGCCGATCCGCTTTTTGGTGAGCAGTACTTC.

The V gene is TRBV2, the J gene TRBJ2-1, with 13 bases identical to TRBD2. The germline gives CDR1 SNHLY, CDR2 FYNNEI. J gave up 0 bases and V 5 bases, and 7 bases lay outside the gene matches. The CDR3 runs 18 residues. The CDR3, as DNA: TGTGCCAGCAGTCCGGGACTAGCGGGACCGAACTCCTACAATGAGCAGTTCTTC. Translation gives CASSPGLAGPNSYNEQFF.

V and J are TRBV5-1 and TRBJ1-1; a weak D match, TRBD1 (5 bases). The germline CDR1 and CDR2 sequences are SGHRS and YFSETQ. This CDR3 is built from 17 residues. Trimming took 0 bases from V and 7 from J, leaving 22 bases between them. DNA of the CDR3: TGCGCCAGCAGCTTGGGAGGGGCGTCGAGCACCCATCGTGAAGCTTTCTTT. Amino acids: CASSLGGASSTHREAFF.

V and J are TRBV29-1 and TRBJ1-2; D is unresolved. This CDR3 spans 10 amino acids. Germline V CDR1 and CDR2: SQVTM, ANQGSEA. Trimming stripped 6 bases from V and 8 bases from J, with 10 bases between. In nucleotides, the CDR3 is TGCAGCGTCGTGGACCGAGGCTACACCTTC. The encoded protein is CSVVDRGYTF.